A selection of T cell receptor beta chains follows, all from one sample in a study of cytomegalovirus exposure and HLA in healthy donors. TCRdb's table, derived via immunoSEQ multiplex PCR, lists solely in-frame clones and lacks some. The repertoire holds approximately 110,000 clones, with less than 85% as singletons. Sequenced material: PBMCs. The receptors here all came from a woman aged 40 to 50 in good health and CMV-seronegative. CDR3s include the opening cysteine and the closing phenylalanine or tryptophan. D genes are given only for firm matches. The size of a clone is reported for some rows only, either as once, few or many, or as a class for expanded clones.

TRBJ2-2 | TRBV25-1 | TRBD1 | once | CASRQTGTGDTGELFF | TGTGCCAGCAGACAAACCGGGACAGGGGACACCGGGGAGCTGTTTTTT
TRBJ2-5 | TRBV6-6 | . | . | CASSFSGGETQYF | TGTGCCAGCAGTTTTTCAGGGGGGGAGACCCAGTACTTC
TRBJ1-1 | TRBV6-6 | . | . | CASSLQTNTEAFF | TGTGCCAGCAGTTTACAGACGAACACTGAAGCTTTCTTT
TRBJ2-1 | TRBV27 | TRBD2 | . | CASSLASGGPKNNEQFF | TGTGCCAGCAGTTTAGCTAGCGGGGGCCCAAAGAACAATGAGCAGTTCTTC
TRBJ2-1 | TRBV5-1 | TRBD2 | . | CASSLFSGTSGIGEQFF | TGCGCCAGCAGCTTATTCTCCGGGACTAGCGGGATAGGTGAGCAGTTCTTC
TRBJ2-3 | TRBV11-2 | . | few | CASSPRGLGDTQYF | TGTGCCAGCAGCCCCAGGGGTTTAGGAGATACGCAGTATTTT
TRBJ2-1 | TRBV11-1 | TRBD2 | . | CASRDLGTRDNEQFF | TGTGCCAGCAGGGATCTGGGGACTAGGGACAATGAGCAGTTCTTC
TRBJ1-2 | TRBV7-2 | . | . | CASSLVEGPAWEDYGYTF | TGTGCCAGCAGCTTAGTCGAAGGACCCGCCTGGGAGGACTATGGCTACACCTTC
TRBJ2-2 | TRBV2 | . | . | CASSYDGELFF | TGTGCCTCATCCTATGACGGGGAGCTGTTTTTT
TRBJ2-3 | TRBV18 | TRBD2 | . | CASSQIQKSGLAGPDTQYF | TGTGCCAGCTCACAAATACAAAAATCGGGACTAGCGGGGCCAGATACGCAGTATTTT
TRBJ2-5 | TRBV15 | TRBD1 | . | CATSKGQASQETQYF | TGTGCCACCAGCAAGGGACAGGCAAGCCAAGAGACCCAGTACTTC
TRBJ2-5 | TRBV23-1 | . | . | CASSPAVLQETQYF | TGCGCCAGCAGTCCTGCGGTCCTACAAGAGACCCAGTACTTC
TRBJ1-6 | TRBV5-4 | . | . | CASSFGRVDSPLHF | TGTGCCAGCAGCTTCGGCAGGGTAGACTCACCCCTCCACTTT
TRBJ1-6 | TRBV30 | . | few | CAWTHLLDNSPLHF | TGTGCCTGGACACACCTCCTGGATAATTCACCCCTCCACTTT
TRBJ2-7 | TRBV6-4 | TRBD1 | few | CASSENPGQGVYEQYF | TGTGCCAGCAGTGAAAATCCGGGACAGGGAGTTTACGAGCAGTACTTC
TRBJ2-2 | TRBV9 | . | . | CASSPTTGILLNTGELFF | TGTGCCAGCAGCCCCACCACAGGGATCCTCTTGAACACCGGGGAGCTGTTTTTT
TRBJ2-7 | TRBV19 | . | . | CASSRTARSSYEQYF | TGTGCCAGTAGTCGGACAGCGCGAAGCTCCTACGAGCAGTACTTC
TRBJ2-7 | TRBV5-5 | . | . | CASSYGTGVLLTYEQYF | TGTGCCAGCAGTTATGGAACGGGGGTACTATTAACCTACGAGCAGTACTTC
TRBJ1-2 | TRBV20-1 | . | few | CSAVTSGYTF | TGCAGTGCTGTGACAAGTGGCTACACCTTC
TRBJ2-7 | TRBV5-1 | . | . | CASSLVRDGGLRDEQYF | TGCGCCAGCAGCTTGGTACGGGATGGGGGGTTACGGGACGAGCAGTACTTC
TRBJ2-3 | TRBV5-1 | TRBD2 | . | CASSWGEGRSDTQYF | TGCGCCAGCAGCTGGGGGGAGGGCAGGTCAGATACGCAGTATTTT
TRBJ2-1 | TRBV4-2 | TRBD2 | few | CASSQDGGGPYNEQFF | TGTGCCAGCAGCCAAGACGGCGGGGGACCATACAATGAGCAGTTCTTC
TRBJ2-7 | TRBV4-1 | . | . | CASSQVGEEWDEQYF | TGCGCCAGCAGCCAAGTAGGGGAGGAATGGGACGAGCAGTACTTC
TRBJ2-1 | TRBV6-1 | TRBD1 | few | CASRKPGQGAGEQFF | TGTGCCAGCAGGAAACCGGGACAGGGGGCCGGTGAGCAGTTCTTC
TRBJ1-5 | TRBV6-5 | TRBD1 | . | CASLAGGVFDQPQHF | TGTGCCAGCCTGGCAGGGGGAGTTTTTGATCAGCCCCAGCATTTT
TRBJ2-1 | TRBV5-1 | TRBD2 | once | CASSSGLAGGQGDEQFF | TGCGCCAGCAGCTCCGGACTAGCGGGGGGTCAGGGGGATGAGCAGTTCTTC
TRBJ2-5 | TRBV9 | TRBD2 | . | CASSVNPSGSSYETQYF | TGTGCCAGCAGCGTTAATCCTAGCGGGAGTTCTTATGAGACCCAGTACTTC
TRBJ1-2 | TRBV7-2 | . | . | CASRGRAWEGYTF | TGTGCCAGCAGGGGCAGGGCCTGGGAAGGCTACACCTTC
TRBJ1-2 | TRBV27 | TRBD1 | . | CASSSWTGTNYGYTF | TGTGCCAGCAGTTCCTGGACAGGGACTAACTATGGCTACACCTTC